The source of this T cell receptor (beta chain) is a study of blood T cell repertoires in COVID-19. Turning to the study itself: COVID-19 samples from acute and convalescent phases originated in the United States, Italy and Spain. The cDNA or gDNA used as material had been derived from T cells, B-cell-depleted T cells, or PBMCs.

Sequencing was performed with immunoSEQ multiplex PCR; in TCRdb, only in-frame clones are kept and a portion is missing. The sample lists hundreds of thousands of clones, 75% to 90% occurring once. Germline values: CDR1 SGHTA, CDR2 FQGNSA. CDR3 length: 16 amino acids. The V segment lost 5 bases and the J segment 5 bases; nucleotides outside the gene matches: 9. The receptor comes from a woman aged 30 to 39 with active or convalescent COVID-19. The sample consisted of peripheral blood. The chain carries TRBV7-2 and TRBJ1-1, with 12 bases that match TRBD1. The DNA for the CDR3 is TGTGCCAGCAGCCCCTGGGACAGGGGGCGTTGGACTGAAGCTTTCTTT. This gives the protein CASSPWDRGRWTEAFF. Together with reference TRBV7-2 and TRBJ1-1, the CDR3 gives the full variable domain: GAGVSQSPSNKVTEKGKDVELRCDPISGHTALYWYRQSLGQGLEFLIYFQGNSAPDKSGLPSDRFSAERTGGSVSTLTIQRTQQEDSAVYLCASSPWDRGRWTEAFFGQGTRLTVV.